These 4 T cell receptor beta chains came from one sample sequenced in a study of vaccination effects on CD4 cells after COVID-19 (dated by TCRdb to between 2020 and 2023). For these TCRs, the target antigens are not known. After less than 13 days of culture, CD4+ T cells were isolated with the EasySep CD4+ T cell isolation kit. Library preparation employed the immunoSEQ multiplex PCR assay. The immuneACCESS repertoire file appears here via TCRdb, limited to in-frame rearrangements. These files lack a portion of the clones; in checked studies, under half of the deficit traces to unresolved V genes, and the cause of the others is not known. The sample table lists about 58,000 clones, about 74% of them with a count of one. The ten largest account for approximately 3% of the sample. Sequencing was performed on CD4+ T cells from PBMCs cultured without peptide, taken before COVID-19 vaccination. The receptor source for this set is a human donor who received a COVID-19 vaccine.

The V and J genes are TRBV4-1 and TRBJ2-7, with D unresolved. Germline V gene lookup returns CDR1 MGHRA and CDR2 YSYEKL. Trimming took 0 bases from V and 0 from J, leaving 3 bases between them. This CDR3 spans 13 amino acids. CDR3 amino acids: CASSQDGSYEQYV. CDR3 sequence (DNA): TGCGCCAGCAGCCAAGACGGCTCCTACGAGCAGTACGTC.

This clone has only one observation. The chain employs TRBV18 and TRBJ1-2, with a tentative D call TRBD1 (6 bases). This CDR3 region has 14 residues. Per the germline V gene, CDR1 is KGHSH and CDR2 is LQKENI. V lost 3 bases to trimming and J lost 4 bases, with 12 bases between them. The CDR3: CASSPVPDSYGYTF. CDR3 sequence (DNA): TGTGCCAGCTCACCGGTGCCGGACAGCTATGGCTACACCTTC.

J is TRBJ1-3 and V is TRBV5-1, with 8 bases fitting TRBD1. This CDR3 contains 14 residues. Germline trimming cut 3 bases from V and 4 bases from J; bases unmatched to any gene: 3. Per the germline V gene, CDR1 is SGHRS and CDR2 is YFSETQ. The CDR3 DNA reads TGCGCCAGCAGCTCGACAGGGGAAGGAAACACCATATATTTT. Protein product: CASSSTGEGNTIYF.

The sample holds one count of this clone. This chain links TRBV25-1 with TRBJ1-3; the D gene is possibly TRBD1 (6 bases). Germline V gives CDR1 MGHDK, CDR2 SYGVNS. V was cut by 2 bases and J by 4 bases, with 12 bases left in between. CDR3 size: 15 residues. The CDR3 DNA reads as TGTGCCAGCAGTGAACCTACAGGGTCCGGAAACACCATATATTTT. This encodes CASSEPTGSGNTIYF.